This TCR beta chain was retrieved from a study of CD8+ T cells in alopecia areata. Treatment in this sample: oral pan-JAK inhibitor, 5-10 mg twice daily. cDNA prepared by RNA extraction and subsequent reverse transcription served as the template for sequencing. The assay was immunoSEQ multiplex PCR, and TCRdb's table has in-frame clones only and misses some. The table includes about 87,000 clones, about two thirds detected once. The J segment lost 2 bases and the V segment lost 6 bases, leaving 9 bases of the junction unmatched. The CDR3 sequence is 15 residues long. Germline CDR1 is SNHLY and CDR2 is FYNNEI.

This clonotype originated in a human donor with alopecia areata. The chain employs TRBV2 and TRBJ1-1; 7 positions match TRBD1. The sequencing used CD8+ T cells sorted from blood, collected around week 46, from a patient treated with tofacitinib. Here the CDR3 DNA reads TGTGCCAGCAGACTTTCCTCAGGGGGAAACACTGAAGCTTTCTTT. Its protein product is CASRLSSGGNTEAFF.